The sequence of this T cell receptor (beta chain) was determined in a study of T cells after yellow fever vaccination. Study in general: Low-cell-number fractions underwent preparation using SMART-Seq v4 Ultra Low Input.

Study-wide points: The appearance of a small share of clonotypes in both CD4 and CD8 compartments was observed. Most clones from primary vaccination were detected again post-booster (96% CD4, more than 85% CD8).

The CDR3 length is 14 residues. Trimming took off 1 base at V and 10 bases at J, with 11 bases between the two ends. Germline values: CDR1 MNHEY, CDR2 SVGEGT. Making TCR cDNA involved 5'RACE template switching, which added UMIs and a universal primer site. TCRdb re-called the 5' RACE reads through MiXCR, storing one row per CDR3 protein. The table includes a few hundred thousand distinct CDR3 sequences, roughly an eighth detected once. This clonotype was recorded a few times. Its antigen is as yet unknown. The sequenced sample was CD4+ T cells sorted from PBMCs, obtained 15 days after the yellow fever booster vaccination. The chain couples TRBV6-2 or TRBV6-3 to TRBJ1-6; maybe TRBD1 (5 bases). The source is a man aged 18 to 30 who received the YFV17D yellow fever vaccine. In DNA form, the CDR3 reads TGTGCCAGCAGTTACTACCACGGGGGATCACCCCTCCACTTT. Translating gives CASSYYHGGSPLHF.